The TCR beta chain under discussion was sequenced for a study of shared clonotypes between healthy human individuals. Study-level results: Relative to their counterparts shared across all four donors, non-shared clonotypes exhibited diminished generation probabilities.

Samples underwent the assay at deep level. Clones were read by immunoSEQ multiplex PCR, and TCRdb kept only the in-frame ones, dropping some. The sample lists 1,400,000 or so clones, approximately 98.5% occurring once. Germline V gene data show CDR1 as MNHEY and CDR2 as SMNVEV (reference sequence). The CDR3 covers 14 residues. Deletions cut 7 bases from V and 3 bases from J, with 16 bases between. About this clone: What it binds is not known.

The sample taken for sequencing was naive CD4+ T cells sorted from blood. Sample subset: CD45RA+ positively selected. The chain couples TRBV27 to TRBJ2-7, with D maybe TRBD2 (5 bases). This clonotype was obtained from a man aged 25-45 years in good health. CDR3 coding DNA: TGTGCCAGCACCCCCAGACATACTAGCTACGAGCAGTACTTC. Its protein product is CASTPRHTSYEQYF.